This passage covers 28 T cell receptor beta chains from one sample sequenced in a study of blood T cells in healthy people across ages. Then a second PCR, running roughly 6 to 11 cycles, was carried out with a sample-barcoded 5' primer and a J-beta primer mix. MiXCR was run by TCRdb on the 5' RACE reads, yielding one entry per CDR3 protein. The sample records about 620,000 distinct CDR3 sequences, 20% to 25% being singletons. Sequencing input: blood. Every receptor here comes from a man between 65 and 85 years old in good health.

The chain joins TRBV20-1 to TRBJ2-7; 9 bases are shared with TRBD2. The CDR3 has 15 residues. Per germline, CDR1 DFQATT and CDR2 SNEGSKA (reference sequence). V lost 4 bases and J lost 5; bases outside the gene matches: 12. This chain's CDR3 is CSANSGSYLVNEQYF. CDR3 bases: TGCAGTGCTAATAGCGGGAGCTATCTGGTAAACGAGCAGTACTTC.

The sample holds many counts of this clonotype. This chain links TRBV4-1 with TRBJ2-2, with D possibly TRBD2 on 6 matching bases. Trimming shortened V by 5 bases and J by 3 bases, and 13 bases separated the two germline ends. This CDR3 comprises 15 residues. Germline V gene lookup returns CDR1 MGHRA and CDR2 YSYEKL. CDR3 sequence reads: CASSNRDSYTGELFF. The CDR3 DNA is TGCGCCAGCAGCAACCGGGACTCCTACACCGGGGAGCTGTTTTTT.

This clonotype was observed a few times. The V gene is TRBV5-1, the J gene TRBJ2-1; 7 bases are shared with TRBD2. The germline gives CDR1 SGHRS, CDR2 YFSETQ. J lost 2 bases, V lost 4 bases, and 3 bases had no gene match. CDR3 length: 14 residues. The CDR3 loop is CASSAGDPYNEQFF. Written as DNA, the CDR3 is TGCGCCAGCAGCGCGGGAGATCCCTACAATGAGCAGTTCTTC.

This clonotype was seen only a few times. The chain links TRBV29-1 to TRBJ2-4; 8 positions match TRBD1. Germline V gene lookup returns CDR1 SQVTM and CDR2 ANQGSEA. The CDR3 covers 14 residues. Trimming at V came to 5 bases and at J to 3 bases, leaving 6 bases not matched to a gene. The DNA for the CDR3 is TGCAGCGTTCGGACAGGGTCAGGCAAAAACATTCAGTACTTC. Translating gives CSVRTGSGKNIQYF.

The chain carries TRBV20-1 and TRBJ2-5; weak D call: TRBD1 (5 bases). The end of the DNA is better explained by TRBJ2-1, so the J call may be wrong. CDR1 and CDR2 (germline): DFQATT, SNEGSKA (reference sequence). The CDR3 sequence is 15 residues long. As DNA, the CDR3 is TGCAGTGCTAGGGACATAGGTATTGTAAGCAATGAGCAGTTCTTC. This sequence encodes CSARDIGIVSNEQFF.

This clonotype occurred a few times. The chain has TRBV4-2 and TRBJ2-1, with 7 bases matching TRBD1. Losses at the gene ends were 8 bases for V and 0 bases for J; bases not matched to a gene: 4. The CDR3 is made up of 14 amino acids. The V gene's germline CDR1 is LGHNA and CDR2 YNFKEQ. CDR3 sequence: CASQTGSSYNEQFF. As DNA, the CDR3 is TGTGCCAGCCAGACAGGGAGCTCCTACAATGAGCAGTTCTTC.

The rearrangement links TRBV20-1 to TRBJ1-2; 8 nucleotides line up with TRBD1. V shed 2 bases, J shed 3 bases, and the junction held 8 bases outside the gene matches. This CDR3 is 15 amino acids long. Germline V CDR1 and CDR2: DFQATT, SNEGSKA (reference sequence). As DNA, the CDR3 is TGCAGTGCTAGAAGTCAGGGGGCGAATGACTATGGCTACACCTTC. It encodes CSARSQGANDYGYTF.

This clonotype was found a few times. This chain uses TRBV7-8 with TRBJ2-5, with unresolved D. There are 14 residues in the CDR3. Germline V gene lookup returns CDR1 SGHVS and CDR2 FQNEAQ. Between the trimmed V and J ends, which lost 6 bases and 2 bases, there was a span of 13 bases. The CDR3 is CASRNPQRQETQYF. DNA of the CDR3: TGTGCCAGCAGAAACCCCCAGAGGCAAGAGACCCAGTACTTC. The variable domain in full, with the rest retrieved from reference TRBV7-8 and TRBJ2-5, is GAGVSQSPRYKVAKRGQDVALRCDPISGHVSLFWYQQALGQGPEFLTYFQNEAQLDKSGLPSDRFFAERPEGSVSTLKIQRTQQEDSAVYLCASRNPQRQETQYFGPGTRLLVL.

This chain connects TRBV7-6 to TRBJ1-4; D ambiguous. The CDR3 loop spans 16 amino acids. Germline V gene lookup returns CDR1 SGHVS and CDR2 FNYEAQ. V lost 5 bases and J lost 1, with 14 bases in between. The CDR3 protein is CASSPRSLGTNEKLFF. In DNA form, the CDR3 reads TGTGCCAGCAGCCCAAGATCCCTAGGAACTAATGAAAAACTGTTTTTT.

The rearrangement uses TRBV2 and TRBJ1-2; D possibly corresponds to TRBD1 (6 bases). The CDR3 sequence is 13 residues long. Germline V gives CDR1 SNHLY, CDR2 FYNNEI. The V end lost 7 bases, the J end lost 4 bases, and 13 bases lay between the germline ends. The CDR3 sequence: CASTTGQSYGYTF. CDR3 in DNA: TGTGCCAGCACCACCGGACAGTCCTATGGCTACACCTTC.

CDR3 coding DNA: TGTGCCAGCAGTCCTGACCCTAAGACTAGCGGGAGGGCATATGAGCAGTTCTTC. Protein sequence: CASSPDPKTSGRAYEQFF. The chain joins TRBV27 to TRBJ2-1; TRBD2 aligns across 14 bases. The germline V gene encodes CDR1 MNHEY and CDR2 SMNVEV (reference sequence). Germline trimming cut 5 bases from V and 8 bases from J; bases unmatched to any gene: 14. This CDR3 is 18 amino acids long.

This clonotype turned up a few times. The chain links TRBV6-5 to TRBJ2-7, with 8 bases fitting TRBD1. Germline CDR1 reads MNHEY; CDR2 reads SVGAGI. CDR3 length: 13 residues. The J segment lost 4 bases and the V segment lost 6 bases, leaving 5 bases of the junction unmatched. CDR3 DNA: TGTGCCAGCAGCCAGGGACAGGAATACGAGCAGTACTTC. Encoded protein: CASSQGQEYEQYF.

This clonotype has only one observation. DNA for the CDR3: TGCAGTGCTGCTAGCGGGAGGATAGAGACCCAGTACTTC. Encoded protein: CSAASGRIETQYF. The genes are TRBV20-1 and TRBJ2-5; 11 bases align to TRBD2. This CDR3 has 13 amino acids. CDR1 is DFQATT and CDR2 is SNEGSKA in the germline V gene (reference sequence). The junction had 3 bases not matched to a gene; V was cut back by 5 bases and J by 4 bases.

This clonotype has only a few counts. V gene TRBV5-1 combines with J gene TRBJ1-1; 8 nucleotides line up with TRBD1. Looked up from germline, CDR1 is SGHRS and CDR2 is YFSETQ. The length of the CDR3 is 15 residues. Unmatched junction bases numbered 6, after V lost 3 bases and J lost 2 bases. CDR3 in DNA: TGCGCCAGCAGCTGGACAGGGAATAGTAACACTGAAGCTTTCTTT. As protein: CASSWTGNSNTEAFF.

This clonotype was recorded at least ten times. The chain recombines TRBV10-3 with TRBJ1-3; 9 nucleotides match TRBD1. V was pared by 3 bases and J by 4 bases, with 7 bases of the junction left unmatched. The CDR3 is made up of 16 amino acids. CDR1 ENHRY and CDR2 SYGVKD come from the germline V gene. The CDR3 loop is CAISDLTQGAGNTIYF. In nucleotides, the CDR3 is TGTGCCATCAGTGACCTAACACAGGGGGCCGGAAACACCATATATTTT.

This clonotype was seen a few times. The chain carries TRBV3-1 and TRBJ2-2; perhaps TRBD1 as D (7 bases). Trimming removed 5 bases from V and 5 bases from J, with 15 bases in between. This CDR3 has 15 residues. The germline gives CDR1 LGHDT, CDR2 YNNKEL (reference sequence). The chain's CDR3 is CASSEPGGRTGELFF. CDR3 nucleotides: TGTGCCAGCAGCGAACCAGGGGGGCGAACCGGGGAGCTGTTTTTT.

The V gene is TRBV27, the J gene TRBJ2-1; 10 bases line up with TRBD2. J gave up 3 bases and V 0 bases, and 5 bases lay outside the gene matches. Per germline, CDR1 MNHEY and CDR2 SMNVEV (reference sequence). This CDR3 has 17 residues. CDR3 DNA: TGTGCCAGCAGTTTATCCGCGGGACTAGCGAACTACAATGAGCAGTTCTTC. Its translation is CASSLSAGLANYNEQFF.

This clonotype came up a few times. This chain links TRBV28 with TRBJ2-4; 8 nucleotides align to TRBD2. The germline CDR1 and CDR2 sequences are MDHEN and SYDVKM. The CDR3 consists of 15 residues. Trimming cost V 7 bases and J 2 bases; bases outside gene matches: 7. CDR3: CASTTTGGTKNIQYF. The CDR3 coding sequence is TGTGCCAGCACCACGACGGGAGGGACCAAAAACATTCAGTACTTC.

The chain recombines TRBV13 with TRBJ2-7; 8 bases line up with TRBD2. Germline-derived CDR1 and CDR2 are PRHDT and FYEKMQ (reference sequence). With 4 bases clipped from V and 4 bases from J, the junction kept 6 bases outside the gene matches. This CDR3 contains 14 residues. Written as DNA, the CDR3 is TGTGCCAGCAGCTATAGCGGGATCGTATACGAGCAGTACTTC. It specifies CASSYSGIVYEQYF.

CDR3 region: CSAPWGNIQYF. CDR3 nucleotides: TGCAGTGCCCCCTGGGGGAACATTCAGTACTTC. The chain has TRBV20-1 and TRBJ2-4, with D possibly called TRBD1 or TRBD2 (5 bases each). Germline V gene lookup returns CDR1 DFQATT and CDR2 SNEGSKA (reference sequence). V dropped 6 bases and J dropped 7 bases, with 10 bases sitting between them. This CDR3 has 11 residues.

A few counts support this clonotype. The chain links TRBV10-3 to TRBJ2-3; 7 bases are a match to TRBD1. The V gene end was trimmed by 5 bases and the J gene end by 4 bases; junction bases not matched to a gene: 9. This CDR3 is 15 amino acids long. Per germline, CDR1 ENHRY and CDR2 SYGVKD. CDR3 in DNA: TGTGCCATCAGTCGGAGGCAGGGGGAGTCAGATACGCAGTATTTT. It specifies CAISRRQGESDTQYF.

This chain links TRBV7-2 with TRBJ2-1; TRBD2 aligns across 13 bases. This CDR3 spans 19 amino acids. V gave up 0 bases and J gave up 0 bases; unmatched junction bases: 5. Germline V gene data show CDR1 as SGHTA and CDR2 as FQGNSA. The CDR3 here is CASSLAGTSGKSSYNEQFF. CDR3 DNA: TGTGCCAGCAGCTTAGCCGGGACTAGCGGGAAGAGCTCCTACAATGAGCAGTTCTTC.

The chain carries TRBV6-1 and TRBJ2-7, with 7 bases lining up with TRBD1. V dropped 1 base and J dropped 7; count of bases not matched to a gene: 13. Germline V lookup: CDR1 MNHNS, CDR2 SASEGT. This CDR3 comprises 16 residues. CDR3: CASSEEGQSPREEQYF. DNA for the CDR3: TGTGCCAGCAGTGAAGAGGGACAGTCCCCCCGGGAAGAGCAGTACTTC.

The genes are TRBV5-1 and TRBJ2-1; 8 bases line up with TRBD2. The DNA end is more similar to TRBJ2-7, so the J call may be wrong. Germline V lookup: CDR1 SGHRS, CDR2 YFSETQ. The CDR3 loop spans 15 amino acids. The CDR3 DNA reads TGCGCCAGCAGCTTGACTCGGGAGGGCCTATATGAGCAGTACTTC. This translates into CASSLTREGLYEQYF.

A few counts support this clonotype. The CDR3 carries no conserved terminal phenylalanine or tryptophan, so it likely arises from a read error. The chain uses TRBV5-1 and TRBJ2-5; D call uncertain. The end of the DNA fits TRBJ2-7 better, so the J call may be wrong. Germline CDR1 is SGHRS and CDR2 is YFSETQ. There are 14 residues in the CDR3. CDR3 nucleotides: TGCGCCAGCAGCGTGACGGGCGGCTCCTACGAGCAGTACCTC. Amino acid sequence: CASSVTGGSYEQYL.

The table lists this clonotype with a few counts. The chain carries TRBV20-1 and TRBJ2-1; 7 nucleotides agree with TRBD1. V was pared by 5 bases and J by 0 bases, with 10 bases of the junction left unmatched. The CDR3 has 16 residues. In germline, CDR1 is DFQATT, CDR2 SNEGSKA (reference sequence). CDR3 DNA: TGCAGTGCTCCAGGGGGTTGGGTGAGCTCCTACAATGAGCAGTTCTTC. Protein product: CSAPGGWVSSYNEQFF.

The table lists this clonotype with a few counts. Mismatch with germline at one junction end may stem from a read error. The gene calls are TRBV28 and TRBJ2-6, with 8 bases lining up with TRBD1. This CDR3 region has 18 residues. CDR1 MDHEN and CDR2 SYDVKM come from the germline V gene. The CDR3 loop is CASSPEGQELSGANVPTF. In DNA, the CDR3 is TGTGCCAGCAGTCCAGAGGGACAGGAGCTCTCTGGGGCCAACGTCCCGACTTTC. Variable domain in full (rest from reference TRBV28 and TRBJ2-6): DVKVTQSSRYLVKRTGEKVFLECVQDMDHENMFWYRQDPGLGLRLIYFSYDVKMKEKGDIPEGYSVSREKKERFSLILESASTNQTSMYLCASSPEGQELSGANVPTFGAGSRLTVL.

Details on this clonotype: An end of the junction does not agree with germline; a read error may underlie this. The gene calls are TRBV28 and TRBJ2-2; 10 nucleotides agree with TRBD1. CDR1 is MDHEN, CDR2 SYDVKM, per germline. This CDR3 is built from 14 residues. The CDR3 nucleotides read TGTGCCGGCAGCGACAGGGGGCTCACCGGGGAGCTGTTTTTT. This sequence encodes CAGSDRGLTGELFF.